This T cell receptor (beta chain) derives from a study of blood T cell repertoires in COVID-19. On the study more broadly: Acute-phase and convalescent COVID-19 samples originated in the United States, Italy and Spain. PBMCs, B-cell-depleted T cells, or T cells provided the cDNA or gDNA that made up the material.

Sequenced by immunoSEQ multiplex PCR; TCRdb stores in-frame clones only, minus some. This sample has about 180,000 clones, with around 86% found just once. This CDR3 comprises 17 residues. J lost 10 bases, V lost 0 bases, and 15 bases had no gene match. CDR1 and CDR2 from the germline V gene are GTSNPN and SVGIG (reference sequence). Grouping used clinical history reported by participants in a survey and questionnaire. Either two negative PCRs, clearance, or symptom resolution qualified Cohort 3 donors as recovered. The sequence came from a woman aged 25 to 39 who had recovered from COVID-19. The chain couples TRBV30 to TRBJ1-6; TRBD1 agrees at 7 bases. What was sequenced was PBMCs or T cells enriched from blood (not recorded which). The CDR3 sequence: CAWSVPRTGVLGSPLHF. The CDR3, as DNA: TGTGCCTGGAGTGTACCCCGGACAGGAGTCCTCGGCTCACCCCTCCACTTT. The whole variable domain, filled in from reference TRBV30 and TRBJ1-6, reads SQTIHQWPATLVQPVGSPLSLECTVEGTSNPNLYWYRQAAGRGLQLLFYSVGIGQISSEVPQNLSASRPQDRQFILSSKKLLLSDSGFYLCAWSVPRTGVLGSPLHFGNGTRLTVT.